A single sample gave rise to the 2 T cell receptor beta chains below, sequenced in a study of graft-versus-host responses after intestinal transplantation. Clones were sequenced by immunoSEQ multiplex PCR, and TCRdb holds only the in-frame ones, with some missing. The sample shows about 14,000 clones, 30% to 35% of them seen only once. Responders (approximately 200,000, CFSE-labeled) met approximately 200,000 stimulators that were irradiated and violet-dye-labeled. The sample was alloreactive CD8+ T cells from a mixed lymphocyte reaction culture, taken before intestinal transplant. As to subset: CFSE-low proliferating T cells sorted from approximately 6-day pre-transplant mixed lymphocyte reaction (GvH or HvG direction). The receptors were sampled from a human patient who received an intestinal transplant.

This clone was counted a single time. The chain uses TRBV30 and TRBJ1-3; no clear D gene. In germline, CDR1 is GTSNPN, CDR2 SVGIG (reference sequence). The V end was cut by 2 bases, the J end by 0 bases, with 8 bases between. The CDR3 totals 14 residues. CDR3 sequence: CAWSSGISGNTIYF. CDR3 coding DNA: TGTGCCTGGAGTTCGGGGATCTCTGGAAACACCATATATTTT.

The chain is built from TRBV27 and TRBJ1-3, with D possibly being TRBD1 (6 bases). The germline V gene encodes CDR1 MNHEY and CDR2 SMNVEV (reference sequence). Trimming removed 0 bases from V and 4 bases from J, with 10 bases in between. CDR3 size: 15 residues. CDR3: CASSLSWGTGNTIYF. The CDR3, as DNA: TGTGCCAGCAGTTTATCGTGGGGGACAGGAAACACCATATATTTT.